The T cell receptor beta chain described here comes from a study of T-cell memory formation after mild COVID-19. Looking at the study overall: The two donors had largely donor-specific TCR clusters.

The study, taken as a whole, reports: Clones shrinking from day 15 to 85 showed even CD4/CD8 mixes; later expanders tilted CD4+. Within pre-infection memory, some responding clones were found, suggesting cross-reactive memory joined.

Each CDR3 protein gets one entry after TCRdb re-called the 5' RACE reads with MiXCR. The sample lists under 70,000 distinct CDR3 sequences, roughly 9.9% occurring once. V shed 6 bases and J shed 6 bases, with 16 bases lying between them. CDR3 length: 14 residues. Germline V gene lookup returns CDR1 LGHDT and CDR2 YNNKEL (reference sequence). This clonotype has at least ten counts. Its antigen is undetermined. V gene TRBV3-1 combines with J gene TRBJ2-3; the D gene could be TRBD1 or TRBD2 (6 bases each). The receptor was isolated from a man aged 18 to 29 who had mild COVID-19 (a few samples of this study predate the infection). Cell type and time point are not known. The specimen sequenced was PBMCs or a T cell subset sorted from them (not recorded which). This chain's CDR3 is CASRQGLRGDTQYF. The CDR3 DNA reads TGTGCCAGCAGGCAGGGGCTCCGGGGGGATACGCAGTATTTT.